The 20 T cell receptor beta chains given below trace back to one sample, sequenced in a study of CD8 T cells in Susac syndrome. The RNA input was about 0.5 to 1 ug, and it was reverse transcribed with random hexamers. MiXCR, applied by TCRdb to the immunoSEQ multiplex PCR reads, yields one record per CDR3 protein. Of 400,000 or so distinct CDR3 sequences in the sample, around 85% were seen once. Input material: CD8+ T cells from PBMCs. These receptors all come from a human donor with multiple sclerosis.

The chain couples TRBV29-1 to TRBJ2-1; no reliable D call. CDR3 length: 13 amino acids. The germline V and J ends were trimmed by 3 bases and 10 bases, with 16 bases remaining between them. Germline CDR1 reads SQVTM; CDR2 reads ANQGSEA. As DNA, the CDR3 is TGCAGCGTTGAGACCGGAGAGAGTGGGGAGCAGTTCTTC. This translates into CSVETGESGEQFF.

This clonotype was observed once. The chain carries TRBV12-5 and TRBJ2-2, with 13 bases aligning to TRBD2. The CDR3 consists of 19 residues. Germline V lookup: CDR1 LGHNT, CDR2 FRNRAP. The V gene end was trimmed by 1 base and the J gene end by 5 bases; junction bases not matched to a gene: 10. The CDR3 sequence is CASGLASGLAGSGTGELFF. CDR3 DNA: TGTGCTAGTGGTTTGGCCTCGGGACTAGCGGGGTCGGGGACCGGGGAGCTGTTTTTT. Full variable domain (rest looked up from reference TRBV12-5 and TRBJ2-2): DARVTQTPRHKVTEMGQEVTMRCQPILGHNTVFWYRQTMMQGLELLAYFRNRAPLDDSGMPKDRFSAEMPDATLATLKIQPSEPRDSAVYFCASGLASGLAGSGTGELFFGEGSRLTVL.

The V and J genes are TRBV7-9 and TRBJ2-2, with D maybe TRBD1 (5 bases). Germline V lookup: CDR1 SEHNR, CDR2 FQNEAQ (reference sequence). V was trimmed by 6 bases and J by 0 bases, leaving 8 bases between them. The CDR3 has 14 amino acids. The CDR3 loop reads CASSWGPNTGELFF. For the CDR3, the DNA is TGTGCCAGCAGTTGGGGCCCGAACACCGGGGAGCTGTTTTTT.

The rearrangement joins TRBV27 to TRBJ1-4; 9 bases fit TRBD1. J gave up 7 bases and V 7 bases, and 19 bases lay outside the gene matches. This CDR3 contains 18 residues. Looked up from germline, CDR1 is MNHEY and CDR2 is SMNVEV (reference sequence). The CDR3 coding sequence is TGTGCCAGCACCCCGGCCGCCTCGTTACAGGGGGCTTTTGAAAAACTGTTTTTT. Translation gives CASTPAASLQGAFEKLFF.

The chain carries TRBV2 and TRBJ2-7; D is perhaps TRBD2 (5 bases). The germline V gene encodes CDR1 SNHLY and CDR2 FYNNEI. There are 13 residues in the CDR3. Trimming stripped 4 bases from V and 4 bases from J, with 11 bases between. The CDR3, as DNA: TGTGCCAGCAGTGGAGGTAGCGAGTACGAGCAGTACTTC. This encodes CASSGGSEYEQYF.

V gene TRBV7-9 combines with J gene TRBJ2-3; D ambiguous. CDR3 length: 15 residues. Looked up from germline, CDR1 is SEHNR and CDR2 is FQNEAQ (reference sequence). Trimming removed 5 bases from V and 3 bases from J, with 15 bases in between. The CDR3 DNA follows: TGTGCCAGCAGCGGAAAGACGGCCCCGACAGATACGCAGTATTTT. This sequence encodes CASSGKTAPTDTQYF.

The chain recombines TRBV27 with TRBJ1-2; D remains unclear. There are 14 residues in the CDR3. From germline, CDR1 is MNHEY and CDR2 SMNVEV (reference sequence). The germline V and J ends were trimmed by 4 bases and 1 base, with 10 bases remaining between them. CDR3 nucleotides: TGTGCCAGCAGTTCTCTGGGAGATAACTATGGCTACACCTTC. It encodes CASSSLGDNYGYTF.

This chain uses TRBV20-1 with TRBJ2-3; 12 bases agree with TRBD2. Losses at the gene ends were 0 bases for V and 2 bases for J; bases not matched to a gene: 18. CDR3 length: 21 residues. Germline V lookup: CDR1 DFQATT, CDR2 SNEGSKA (reference sequence). CDR3 protein: CSAREHPVGLAGSLFTDTQYF. CDR3 DNA: TGCAGTGCTAGAGAACATCCTGTAGGACTAGCGGGGTCCCTTTTCACAGATACGCAGTATTTT.

The chain carries TRBV4-1 and TRBJ1-2, with 7 nucleotides matching TRBD1. Germline-derived CDR1 and CDR2 are MGHRA and YSYEKL. V gave up 3 bases and J gave up 7 bases; unmatched junction bases: 11. This CDR3 has 15 amino acids. Here the CDR3 DNA reads TGCGCCAGCAGCCACCCTTCGACAGGGAATTTTGGCTACACCTTC. It codes for CASSHPSTGNFGYTF.

This chain joins TRBV27 and TRBJ2-1; 9 nucleotides match TRBD2. Germline loops: CDR1 MNHEY, CDR2 SMNVEV (reference sequence). The CDR3 contains 18 residues. V was clipped by 1 base and J by 2 bases; unmatched bases: 9. The CDR3 bases are TGTGCCAGCAGTTTATTAGGTAGCGGGAGAGAACCCTACAATGAGCAGTTCTTC. Its protein product is CASSLLGSGREPYNEQFF.

The V gene is TRBV7-6, the J gene TRBJ1-1; TRBD1 might be the D (5 bases). V was clipped by 5 bases and J by 4 bases, with 14 bases between them. In germline, CDR1 is SGHVS, CDR2 FNYEAQ. This CDR3 spans 14 amino acids. The CDR3 loop is CASSPSSGGTEAFF. DNA for the CDR3: TGTGCCAGCAGCCCCTCGTCCGGGGGCACTGAAGCTTTCTTT.

The rearrangement links TRBV28 to TRBJ2-7, with D possibly being TRBD1 or TRBD2 (5 bases each). The germline CDR1 and CDR2 sequences are MDHEN and SYDVKM. This CDR3 spans 12 amino acids. The V end was cut by 6 bases, the J end by 4 bases, with 10 bases between. The CDR3 sequence: CASSQRGYEQYF. CDR3 coding DNA: TGTGCCAGCAGCCAGAGGGGTTACGAGCAGTACTTC.

This sequence joins TRBV6-2 or TRBV6-3 and TRBJ2-1; TRBD2 agrees at 8 bases. Germline V gives CDR1 MNHEY, CDR2 SVGEGT. The junction had 10 bases not matched to a gene; V was cut back by 6 bases and J by 3 bases. The CDR3 consists of 16 residues. In DNA form, the CDR3 reads TGTGCCAGCAGAAACGGACTAGCTGACATCTACAATGAGCAGTTCTTC. Amino acids: CASRNGLADIYNEQFF.

This chain links TRBV5-1 with TRBJ2-7, with 10 bases aligning to TRBD1. Germline-derived CDR1 and CDR2 are SGHRS and YFSETQ. There are 15 residues in the CDR3. V lost 2 bases, J lost 2 bases, and 4 bases stayed unmatched. CDR3 sequence reads: CASSLGTGDPYEQYF. In DNA form, the CDR3 reads TGCGCCAGCAGCTTAGGGACAGGGGACCCCTACGAGCAGTACTTC.

The CDR3 sequence: CASTSGSLSYEQYF. The DNA of the CDR3 is TGTGCCAGCACTAGCGGGAGCCTATCCTACGAGCAGTACTTC. The rearrangement uses TRBV5-5 and TRBJ2-7; the match to TRBD2 covers 10 bases. The CDR3 spans 14 residues. V dropped 6 bases and J dropped 1; count of bases not matched to a gene: 4. The V gene's germline CDR1 is SGHKS and CDR2 YYEKEE (reference sequence).

The J gene is TRBJ2-2, the V gene TRBV6-5; a possible D gene is TRBD1 (5 bases). CDR1 MNHEY and CDR2 SVGAGI come from the germline V gene. The CDR3 contains 18 residues. V dropped 2 bases and J dropped 0 bases, with 16 bases sitting between them. Written as DNA, the CDR3 is TGTGCCAGCAGTTACATAAGGGGTCCCTCACCGAACACCGGGGAGCTGTTTTTT. This translates into CASSYIRGPSPNTGELFF.

The chain couples TRBV4-1 to TRBJ1-1, with TRBD1 matching 7 bases. This CDR3 has 14 residues. Germline V gene data show CDR1 as MGHRA and CDR2 as YSYEKL. Losses at the gene ends were 5 bases for V and 4 bases for J; bases not matched to a gene: 7. The CDR3 sequence is CASSLIQGSTEAFF. In DNA form, the CDR3 reads TGCGCCAGCAGCTTAATACAGGGGAGCACTGAAGCTTTCTTT.

This chain links TRBV29-1 with TRBJ2-2, with TRBD1 matching over 7 bases. Germline trimming cut 0 bases from V and 2 bases from J; bases unmatched to any gene: 6. This CDR3 has 16 residues. Per germline, CDR1 SQVTM and CDR2 ANQGSEA. The CDR3 DNA sequence: TGCAGCGTTGAAGATCCCGGGACAGCTAACACCGGGGAGCTGTTTTTT. This gives the protein CSVEDPGTANTGELFF.

This CDR3 is CAISETRGADTQYF. CDR3 DNA: TGTGCCATCAGTGAAACAAGAGGGGCAGATACGCAGTATTTT. The chain has TRBV10-3 and TRBJ2-3; D is tentatively TRBD1 or TRBD2 (5 bases each). Trimming took off 3 bases at V and 4 bases at J, with 11 bases between the two ends. This CDR3 is 14 amino acids long. Germline CDR1 and CDR2: ENHRY and SYGVKD.

The gene calls are TRBV3-1 and TRBJ2-1; 7 bases fit TRBD2. The germline CDR1 and CDR2 sequences are LGHDT and YNNKEL (reference sequence). The CDR3 covers 17 residues. Trimming took 3 bases from V and 8 from J; bases not matched to a gene: 16. The CDR3 nucleotides are TGTGCCAGCAGCCAGGGGGGGACCTGGGGTCCTTACTATGAGCAGTTCTTC. Protein product: CASSQGGTWGPYYEQFF.